These T cell receptor beta chains were read from a single sample in a study of shared clonotypes between healthy human individuals. Here immunoSEQ multiplex PCR was the method, and the copy in TCRdb shows in-frame clones only, minus some. The table lists about 2.2 million clones, roughly 95% of them singletons. Sequences were obtained from naive CD8+ T cells from PBMCs. The receptors originated from a man aged 18 to 29 in good health. Some clones in this sample may be carry-over from other donors' samples. Both conserved end residues are part of each CDR3. The order of the fields is V gene, J gene, clone size, D gene, CDR3 protein, CDR3 DNA. The D gene is left open where the match is weak. Where a row states a size, it is once, few, many or the class of an expanded clone; other rows omit it.

TRBV27	TRBJ2-3	once	NA	CASRPRGGSTDTQYF	TGTGCCAGCAGACCACGGGGCGGAAGCACAGATACGCAGTATTTT
TRBV18	TRBJ2-5	NA	NA	CASSPPKETQYF	TGTGCCAGCTCACCTCCTAAAGAGACCCAGTACTTC
TRBV10-2	TRBJ2-1	NA	TRBD1	CASSEYFPGQGTYNEQFF	TGCGCCAGCAGTGAGTATTTCCCGGGACAGGGGACCTACAATGAGCAGTTCTTC
TRBV15	TRBJ2-7	NA	TRBD2	CATSRDRVRLAGGEQYF	TGTGCCACCAGCAGAGATCGGGTACGGCTAGCGGGCGGCGAGCAGTACTTC
TRBV27	TRBJ2-7	NA	TRBD2	CASASGSSYEQYF	TGTGCCAGCGCTAGCGGGAGCTCCTACGAGCAGTACTTC
TRBV5-4	TRBJ2-7	once	TRBD2	CASSLPGGARFYEQYF	TGTGCCAGCAGCCTACCCGGGGGGGCCCGGTTCTACGAGCAGTACTTC
TRBV19	TRBJ1-1	NA	TRBD1	CASSIRQGVNTEAFF	TGTGCCAGTAGTATACGGCAGGGGGTGAACACTGAAGCTTTCTTT
TRBV10-2	TRBJ2-3	NA	NA	CASRSKSGYTQYF	TGCGCCAGCCGGAGCAAAAGTGGGTATACGCAGTATTTT
TRBV7-9	TRBJ2-1	NA	NA	CASSLSRNEQFF	TGTGCCAGCAGCTTATCGAGGAATGAGCAGTTCTTC
TRBV7-6	TRBJ2-1	NA	TRBD2	CASSLGVGGTYNEQFF	TGTGCCAGCAGCTTAGGGGTGGGAGGGACCTACAATGAGCAGTTCTTC
TRBV7-8	TRBJ2-7	NA	TRBD2	CASSLTNQQTSGSVPYEQYF	TGTGCCAGCAGCTTGACCAACCAACAGACTAGCGGGAGTGTACCCTACGAGCAGTACTTC
TRBV5-8	TRBJ2-7	NA	TRBD2	CASSLDRAGSSYEQYF	TGTGCCAGCAGCTTGGACCGAGCGGGAAGCTCCTACGAGCAGTACTTC
TRBV25-1	TRBJ2-7	once	NA	CASSPWIEQYF	TGTGCCAGCAGTCCGTGGATAGAGCAGTACTTC
TRBV5-6	TRBJ2-1	NA	NA	CASSSHLEWGYNEQFF	TGTGCCAGCAGCTCGCACTTGGAATGGGGGTACAATGAGCAGTTCTTC
TRBV4-1	TRBJ2-1	once	NA	CASSQAGTGWNNEQFF	TGCGCCAGCAGCCAAGCCGGGACTGGTTGGAACAATGAGCAGTTCTTC
TRBV7-6	TRBJ2-7	once	NA	CASSLVEGEQYF	TGTGCCAGCAGCTTAGTGGAGGGGGAGCAGTACTTC